The 24 T cell receptor beta chains given below trace back to one sample, sequenced in a study of blood T cell repertoires in COVID-19. Here immunoSEQ multiplex PCR was the method, and the copy in TCRdb shows in-frame clones only, minus some. The sample has roughly 160,000 clones; over 75% are singletons. The specimen was PBMCs or T cells enriched from blood (not recorded which). These receptor sequences come from a man between 45 and 60 years old who had recovered from COVID-19.

This chain links TRBV7-2 with TRBJ1-2; D unresolved. CDR1 SGHTA and CDR2 FQGNSA come from the germline V gene. V was clipped by 0 bases and J by 4 bases, with 12 bases between them. The CDR3 covers 15 residues. The CDR3 protein is CASSLARNSLYGYTF. CDR3 bases: TGTGCCAGCAGCTTAGCGCGAAACAGCCTCTATGGCTACACCTTC.

This clone has just a few counts. The chain uses TRBV20-1 and TRBJ1-1, with D possibly matching TRBD1 (5 bases). V gave up 3 bases and J gave up 4 bases, with 12 bases separating them. The CDR3 is 13 amino acids. Per germline, CDR1 DFQATT and CDR2 SNEGSKA (reference sequence). The CDR3: CSASGAGGTEAFF. The DNA for the CDR3 is TGCAGTGCTAGTGGGGCGGGGGGCACTGAAGCTTTCTTT.

The chain links TRBV27 to TRBJ2-2; possibly TRBD2 for D (6 bases). Deletions cut 8 bases from V and 5 bases from J, with 12 bases between. There are 13 residues in the CDR3. Germline V lookup: CDR1 MNHEY, CDR2 SMNVEV (reference sequence). The CDR3 loop reads CASGPGRTGELFF. The CDR3 DNA sequence: TGTGCCAGCGGTCCAGGGAGGACCGGGGAGCTGTTTTTT.

The sample holds a few counts of this clone. This chain uses TRBV18 with TRBJ1-2; TRBD1 matches 7 bases. CDR3 length: 17 residues. The germline V gene encodes CDR1 KGHSH and CDR2 LQKENI. Unmatched junction bases numbered 8, after V lost 1 base and J lost 0 bases. CDR3 sequence: CASSPLNRGPTNYGYTF. DNA for the CDR3: TGTGCCAGCTCACCACTTAACAGGGGACCCACTAACTATGGCTACACCTTC.

The chain has TRBV5-1 and TRBJ2-7; D remains ambiguous. Germline CDR1 SGHRS, CDR2 YFSETQ. Trimming stripped 7 bases from V and 3 bases from J, with 14 bases between. This CDR3 is built from 13 residues. CDR3 region: CASASDGFYEQYF. In nucleotides, the CDR3 is TGCGCCAGCGCCTCCGACGGGTTCTACGAGCAGTACTTC.

J is TRBJ1-2 and V is TRBV30, with D perhaps TRBD1 (6 bases). Trimming removed 0 bases from V and 4 bases from J, with 15 bases in between. The CDR3 runs 15 residues. Germline loops: CDR1 GTSNPN, CDR2 SVGIG (reference sequence). Written as DNA, the CDR3 is TGTGCCTGGAGTGTAGATCGCAGGGGCCTCTATGGCTACACCTTC. As protein: CAWSVDRRGLYGYTF.

The gene calls are TRBV29-1 and TRBJ2-1, with TRBD2 matching 7 bases. Germline loops: CDR1 SQVTM, CDR2 ANQGSEA. The CDR3 has 18 residues. The trim removed 4 bases at V and 2 bases at J, leaving 17 bases unmatched. The CDR3 is CSVVRRGVLGGTYNEQFF. CDR3 nucleotides: TGCAGCGTTGTGCGACGGGGGGTCTTAGGAGGCACCTACAATGAGCAGTTCTTC.

This rearrangement joins TRBV28 to TRBJ1-1; 7 positions agree with TRBD1. The CDR3 is 13 amino acids. V was clipped by 6 bases and J by 7 bases; unmatched bases: 8. In germline, CDR1 is MDHEN, CDR2 SYDVKM. As DNA, the CDR3 is TGTGCCAGCAGATCCAGAGACAGGGTTGAAGCTTTCTTT. Protein product: CASRSRDRVEAFF.

The chain employs TRBV6-1 and TRBJ2-5; 11 bases are shared with TRBD2. From germline, CDR1 is MNHNS and CDR2 SASEGT. The CDR3 runs to 16 residues. V was clipped by 2 bases and J by 4 bases; unmatched bases: 6. DNA for the CDR3: TGTGCCAGCAGTGAACTAGCGGGGGGTTCGGGAGAGACCCAGTACTTC. Its protein product is CASSELAGGSGETQYF.

V is TRBV28 and J is TRBJ1-6; tentatively, D is TRBD1 (6 bases). Germline CDR1 is MDHEN and CDR2 is SYDVKM. The CDR3 totals 15 residues. V lost 8 bases and J 11 bases, leaving 22 bases between the germline ends. This CDR3 reads CASCVGGVKPPPLHF. DNA of the CDR3: TGTGCCAGCTGTGTTGGGGGCGTCAAGCCTCCACCCCTCCACTTT.

The CDR3 DNA sequence: TGCGCCAGCAGCTTGGGTCCTACGGGACAGGGGAATTCACCCCTCCACTTT. Its translation: CASSLGPTGQGNSPLHF. This chain joins TRBV5-1 and TRBJ1-6; 10 nucleotides agree with TRBD1. V was clipped by 0 bases and J by 7 bases; unmatched bases: 7. The V gene's germline CDR1 is SGHRS and CDR2 YFSETQ. This CDR3 comprises 17 residues.

The chain uses TRBV19 and TRBJ1-2, with D maybe TRBD1 (6 bases). Trimming left V 6 bases short and J 6 bases short, with 14 bases between. This CDR3 is built from 13 residues. Germline V lookup: CDR1 LNHDA, CDR2 SQIVND (reference sequence). CDR3 coding DNA: TGTGCCAGTAGCCCCGACGGGGGGCATGGCTACACCTTC. It translates to CASSPDGGHGYTF.

CDR3 DNA sequence: TGTGCCAGCAGATCGGACAGGGGAGACTATGGCTACACCTTC. Translating gives CASRSDRGDYGYTF. The J gene is TRBJ1-2, the V gene TRBV19; 9 nucleotides line up with TRBD1. The junction had 8 bases not matched to a gene; V was cut back by 9 bases and J by 3 bases. Germline loops: CDR1 LNHDA, CDR2 SQIVND (reference sequence). The CDR3 is made up of 14 amino acids.

J is TRBJ1-2 and V is TRBV4-2; 10 bases are a match to TRBD1. Per germline, CDR1 LGHNA and CDR2 YNFKEQ. This CDR3 comprises 15 residues. Germline trimming cut 0 bases from V and 7 bases from J; bases unmatched to any gene: 5. CDR3 loop: CASSQEGGTGAGYTF. The CDR3 coding sequence is TGTGCCAGCAGCCAAGAAGGAGGGACAGGGGCTGGCTACACCTTC.

V usage is TRBV30 and J usage is TRBJ1-3; 8 bases agree with TRBD1. Per the germline V gene, CDR1 is GTSNPN and CDR2 is SVGIG (reference sequence). Losses at the gene ends were 2 bases for V and 0 bases for J; bases not matched to a gene: 12. This CDR3 comprises 18 residues. The CDR3 nucleotides read TGTGCCTGGAGTACCAAGGGGACAGGACTTCTCTCTGGAAACACCATATATTTT. Amino acids: CAWSTKGTGLLSGNTIYF.

The genes are TRBV13 and TRBJ2-7; 8 nucleotides agree with TRBD1. The CDR3 spans 14 residues. The germline CDR1 and CDR2 sequences are PRHDT and FYEKMQ (reference sequence). Trimming took 2 bases from V and 5 from J; bases not matched to a gene: 5. CDR3 loop: CASSLRQGADEQYF. CDR3 bases: TGTGCCAGCAGCTTACGCCAGGGGGCAGACGAGCAGTACTTC. The full variable domain, its missing parts supplied by reference TRBV13 and TRBJ2-7, is AAGVIQSPRHLIKEKRETATLKCYPIPRHDTVYWYQQGPGQDPQFLISFYEKMQSDKGSIPDRFSAQQFSDYHSELNMSSLELGDSALYFCASSLRQGADEQYFGPGTRLTVT.

The rearrangement uses TRBV3-1 (or the pseudogene TRBV3-2) and TRBJ1-6; the D is unclear. Trimming shortened V by 1 base and J by 9 bases, and 4 bases separated the two germline ends. The CDR3 contains 12 residues. The V gene's germline CDR1 is LGHDT and CDR2 YNNKEL (reference sequence). The DNA for the CDR3 is TGTGCCAGCAGCCAAGGGAGTTCACCCCTCCACTTT. Translation: CASSQGSSPLHF.

The rearrangement joins TRBV7-6 to TRBJ2-1, with 7 bases aligning to TRBD1. The CDR3 is 12 residues long. Germline V gives CDR1 SGHVS, CDR2 FNYEAQ. Unmatched junction bases numbered 2, after V lost 5 bases and J lost 7 bases. This CDR3 reads CASSPQGNEQFF. The CDR3 DNA is TGTGCCAGCAGCCCACAGGGGAATGAGCAGTTCTTC.

This chain joins TRBV7-6 and TRBJ2-1, with TRBD2 matching over 12 bases. The ends lost 11 bases at V and 8 bases at J; junction bases unmatched: 4. Germline loops: CDR1 SGHVS, CDR2 FNYEAQ. The CDR3 is 12 residues long. The CDR3 DNA reads as TGTGCCTCCGGGACTAGCGGGTATGAGCAGTTCTTC. Translating it yields CASGTSGYEQFF.

The V gene is TRBV2, the J gene TRBJ2-4; 12 bases agree with TRBD2. This CDR3 has 14 amino acids. The junction had 2 bases not matched to a gene; V was cut back by 4 bases and J by 7 bases. Germline V gene sequence: CDR1 SNHLY, CDR2 FYNNEI. The CDR3 reads CASSGTSGINIQYF. Written as DNA, the CDR3 is TGTGCCAGCAGTGGGACTAGCGGGATTAACATTCAGTACTTC.

In DNA form, the CDR3 reads TGTGCCATGGGAGGGGGTCCCTACGAGCAGTACTTC. Protein: CAMGGGPYEQYF. The V and J genes are TRBV10-3 and TRBJ2-7, with D possibly being TRBD2 (7 bases). With 9 bases removed from V and 2 bases from J, the gap between germline ends came to 11 bases. The CDR3 runs to 12 residues. Germline CDR1 and CDR2: ENHRY and SYGVKD.

The J gene is TRBJ1-2, the V gene TRBV28, with D possibly matching TRBD1 (5 bases). The V gene's germline CDR1 is MDHEN and CDR2 SYDVKM. This CDR3 is 17 amino acids long. Trimming pared 1 base from V and 5 bases from J, leaving 20 bases between. CDR3 sequence reads: CASSLSGGDLAEYGYTF. CDR3 DNA sequence: TGTGCCAGCAGTTTATCTGGGGGGGATCTCGCAGAATATGGCTACACCTTC.

V is TRBV2 and J is TRBJ1-2; 7 positions agree with TRBD1. CDR1 and CDR2 (germline): SNHLY, FYNNEI. Losses at the gene ends were 6 bases for V and 0 bases for J; bases not matched to a gene: 4. The CDR3 has 14 residues. CDR3 nucleotides: TGTGCCAGCAGCCAGACAGGGTCTAACTATGGCTACACCTTC. It specifies CASSQTGSNYGYTF. Complete variable domain (other parts from reference TRBV2 and TRBJ1-2): EPEVTQTPSHQVTQMGQEVILRCVPISNHLYFYWYRQILGQKVEFLVSFYNNEISEKSEIFDDQFSVERPDGSNFTLKIRSTKLEDSAMYFCASSQTGSNYGYTFGSGTRLTVV.

V and J are TRBV7-3 and TRBJ2-2; D perhaps matches TRBD1 (6 bases). Germline CDR1 and CDR2: SGHTA and FQGTGA. The V gene lost 1 base and the J gene lost 7 bases, with 16 bases spanning the gap. The CDR3 is 16 amino acids. CDR3 in DNA: TGTGCCAGCAGCTTAATGGGGACAACCAACGGCGGGGAGCTGTTTTTT. Its translation is CASSLMGTTNGGELFF.